This TCR beta chain was identified during a study of shared clonotypes between healthy human individuals. V lost 8 bases and J lost 4; bases outside the gene matches: 9. From germline, CDR1 is MRHNA and CDR2 SNTAGT. CDR3 size: 15 residues. Generated by immunoSEQ multiplex PCR, the TCRdb table keeps only in-frame clones and is missing some. The top ten clones hold 0.1% to 0.15% of a sample with millions of clones, roughly 96% of them seen once. What was sequenced was naive CD4+ T cells sorted from blood. Described subset: CD45RA+ positively selected. The sequence was obtained from a man aged 18 to 29 in good health. The V call is TRBV6-4, the J call TRBJ2-2; 8 bases are a match to TRBD1. The CDR3, as DNA: TGTGCCAGCTCCCCCATCCAGGGGGCCACCGGGGAGCTGTTTTTT. It yields the protein CASSPIQGATGELFF.